These 7 T cell receptor beta chains came from one sample sequenced in a study of T cells in Graves' hyperthyroidism and ophthalmopathy. RNA transcripts gave rise to amplified TCR beta CDR3 regions. HTBI primers were used for first-round RT-PCR of the TCR CDR3. TCRdb independently ran MiXCR on the multiplex PCR reads; one entry per CDR3 protein. The table has 350,000 to 400,000 distinct CDR3 sequences, about a fifth seen once. Sequencing was done on a sample of blood. These receptors all come from a woman under 30 with Graves' hyperthyroidism.

This clonotype was counted between two and nine times. It is likely a read error, because the conserved phenylalanine at the end of the CDR3 is missing. The rearrangement uses TRBV29-1 and TRBJ1-1; 7 bases align to TRBD1. Trimming removed 6 bases from V and 4 bases from J; junction bases left unmatched: 5. Per the germline V gene, CDR1 is SQVTM and CDR2 is ANQGSEA. This CDR3 contains 12 residues. The CDR3 region is CSVPGQATEAFL. The CDR3 nucleotides are TGCAGCGTCCCCGGACAGGCCACTGAAGCTTTCCTT.

This clonotype has a count of ten or more. The chain has TRBV24-1 and TRBJ1-2; 11 bases are a match to TRBD1. The germline V gene has CDR1 KGHDR and CDR2 SFDVKD. The CDR3 is 16 amino acids. V shed 3 bases and J 6 bases; nucleotides not matched to a gene: 8. CDR3 residues: CATSDTGQGARNGYTF. As DNA, the CDR3 is TGTGCCACCAGTGATACCGGACAGGGGGCGCGGAATGGCTACACCTTC.

This clonotype was seen repeatedly, ten times or more. The V gene is TRBV6-1, the J gene TRBJ2-7; 10 bases line up with TRBD2. V was pared by 2 bases and J by 4 bases, with 5 bases of the junction left unmatched. Germline CDR1 MNHNS, CDR2 SASEGT. The CDR3 runs to 15 residues. CDR3 DNA: TGTGCCAGCAGTGAACTAGCGGGGGCCCATTACGAGCAGTACTTC. It specifies CASSELAGAHYEQYF.

This clonotype was detected ten times or more. J is TRBJ2-7 and V is TRBV20-1; no firm D call. CDR1 is DFQATT and CDR2 is SNEGSKA in the germline V gene (reference sequence). Trimming removed 1 base at V and 2 bases at J, with 12 bases between. The CDR3 contains 14 residues. The CDR3 spells CSARAGGPPYEQYF. The CDR3, as DNA: TGCAGTGCTAGAGCAGGTGGACCTCCCTACGAGCAGTACTTC.

V is TRBV3-1 and J is TRBJ2-7; D tentatively fits TRBD1 or TRBD2 (5 bases each). V dropped 5 bases and J dropped 2 bases, with 10 bases sitting between them. This CDR3 comprises 13 residues. Germline V gene lookup returns CDR1 LGHDT and CDR2 YNNKEL (reference sequence). CDR3 DNA: TGTGCCAGCAGCAGCCGAGGGGCCTACGAGCAGTACTTC. This translates into CASSSRGAYEQYF.

The chain links TRBV3-1 to TRBJ1-1; D is unresolved. The CDR3 is 14 amino acids. Germline-derived CDR1 and CDR2 are LGHDT and YNNKEL (reference sequence). Trimming removed 4 bases from V and 3 bases from J, with 12 bases in between. The CDR3 bases are TGTGCCAGCAGCCTCAGGCACGGGGACACTGAAGCTTTCTTT. Amino acid sequence: CASSLRHGDTEAFF.

This clonotype appeared many times. This chain links TRBV20-1 with TRBJ2-5; TRBD1 matches 9 bases. V was clipped by 5 bases and J by 3 bases; unmatched bases: 4. Germline V CDR1 and CDR2: DFQATT, SNEGSKA (reference sequence). The CDR3 is 13 amino acids. The CDR3 sequence: CSAGTGGEETQYF. The CDR3 nucleotides are TGCAGTGCTGGAACAGGGGGCGAAGAGACCCAGTACTTC.